The 20 T cell receptor beta chains presented below share a single source sample, sequenced in a study of patients and donors after allogeneic stem cell transplantation. Using its own MiXCR run on the RT-PCR reads, TCRdb lists one record per CDR3 protein. The sample consists of 150,000 to 200,000 distinct CDR3 sequences, 25% to 35% of them appearing once. Sequencing used blood, either unsorted or a sorted T cell fraction (not recorded which). The receptors were gathered from a human donor who was either an allogeneic HSCT recipient or a stem cell or donor lymphocyte infusion donor (not recorded which). It is not recorded whose cells these are; they may come from a transplant donor.

The chain recombines TRBV7-8 with TRBJ2-1; 9 bases are shared with TRBD2. Germline V CDR1 and CDR2: SGHVS, FQNEAQ. This CDR3 comprises 16 residues. V gave up 6 bases and J gave up 5 bases; unmatched junction bases: 11. The CDR3 region is CASRAPMAGGHNEQFF. DNA of the CDR3: TGTGCCAGCAGAGCCCCTATGGCGGGGGGGCACAATGAGCAGTTCTTC.

In this sample, this clonotype turned up a few times. This chain joins TRBV12-3 or TRBV12-4 and TRBJ1-2; no definite D call. V dropped 0 bases and J dropped 5 bases, with 7 bases sitting between them. The CDR3 has 13 amino acids. As DNA, the CDR3 is TGTGCCAGCAGTTTAGCGCACCATTATGGCTACACCTTC. Translating it yields CASSLAHHYGYTF.

The gene calls are TRBV7-6 and TRBJ2-3; D is uncertain. Germline loops: CDR1 SGHVS, CDR2 FNYEAQ. The CDR3 runs 13 residues. Trimming pared 4 bases from V and 9 bases from J, leaving 14 bases between. The DNA for the CDR3 is TGTGCCAGCAGCTCCCCTATGGGGTCCACGCAGTATTTT. Translation gives CASSSPMGSTQYF. The variable domain in full, completed from reference TRBV7-6 and TRBJ2-3, reads GAGVSQSPRYKVTKRGQDVALRCDPISGHVSLYWYRQALGQGPEFLTYFNYEAQQDKSGLPNDRFSAERPEGSISTLTIQRTEQRDSAMYRCASSSPMGSTQYFGPGTRLTVL.

A few counts support this clonotype. The V call is TRBV29-1, the J call TRBJ2-7, with TRBD1 matching 10 bases. The CDR3 consists of 13 residues. Trimming took 6 bases from V and 2 from J; bases not matched to a gene: 4. The germline CDR1 and CDR2 sequences are SQVTM and ANQGSEA. In DNA form, the CDR3 reads TGCAGCGTAGGGACAGGGGTAGCCTACGAGCAGTACTTC. Amino acids: CSVGTGVAYEQYF.

As DNA, the CDR3 is TGTGCCAGCAGTTTAGGACGGATACAAACGAGCAATGAGCAGTTCTTC. Protein sequence: CASSLGRIQTSNEQFF. The V call is TRBV12-3 or TRBV12-4, the J call TRBJ2-1; no firm D call. The CDR3 runs to 16 residues. V was clipped by 1 base and J by 6 bases, with 16 bases between them.

The chain couples TRBV6-5 to TRBJ2-5; D is undetermined. The germline gives CDR1 MNHEY, CDR2 SVGAGI. The ends were cut back, 4 bases at V and 2 bases at J, with 17 bases in the middle. This CDR3 contains 16 residues. Here the CDR3 DNA reads TGTGCCAGCAGTTCGGCCATTAGGGCAGGTCAAGAGACCCAGTACTTC. It specifies CASSSAIRAGQETQYF.

This clonotype was found a few times. The genes are TRBV9 and TRBJ2-2; TRBD2 aligns across 10 bases. The junction had 2 bases not matched to a gene; V was cut back by 0 bases and J by 6 bases. This CDR3 is 15 amino acids long. Germline CDR1 and CDR2: SGDLS and YYNGEE. The CDR3 nucleotides read TGTGCCAGCAGCGTAGAGCTAGCGGGAGCCGGGGAGCTGTTTTTT. It translates to CASSVELAGAGELFF.

About this clonotype itself: This clone may be a read error of a much larger clone one base away. The chain uses TRBV4-3 and TRBJ1-2; TRBD1 aligns across 7 bases. Germline CDR1 reads LGHNA; CDR2 reads YSLEER. This CDR3 is 15 amino acids long. This chain's CDR3 is CASSQDTDRSYGFTF. As DNA, the CDR3 is TGCGCCAGCAGCCAAGATACGGACAGGAGCTATGGCTTCACCTTC.

DNA of the CDR3: TGTGCCAGCAGCGCGGGACAGCACAATCAGCCCCAGCATTTT. Amino acid sequence: CASSAGQHNQPQHF. This chain uses TRBV12-3 or TRBV12-4 with TRBJ1-5, with 7 nucleotides matching TRBD1. The CDR3 consists of 14 residues. The V gene end was trimmed by 6 bases and the J gene end by 3 bases; junction bases not matched to a gene: 5.

This clonotype occurred a few times. This rearrangement joins TRBV11-3 to TRBJ2-1, with 11 bases fitting TRBD2. Trimming cost V 2 bases and J 7 bases; bases outside gene matches: 13. Looked up from germline, CDR1 is SGHNT and CDR2 is YENEEA. The CDR3 contains 18 residues. The CDR3, as DNA: TGTGCCAGCAGCTTATTCCGTCAACTAGCGGGAGCTCTTAATGAGCAGTTCTTC. Translated: CASSLFRQLAGALNEQFF.

Ten or more counts support this clonotype. The chain recombines TRBV5-1 with TRBJ1-1; D is unresolved. This CDR3 is 12 amino acids long. Per the germline V gene, CDR1 is SGHRS and CDR2 is YFSETQ. Trimming removed 4 bases at V and 7 bases at J, with 11 bases between. CDR3 in amino acids: CASSPGNLEAFF. In nucleotides, the CDR3 is TGCGCCAGCAGCCCGGGCAACCTTGAAGCTTTCTTT.

The rearrangement uses TRBV6-5 and TRBJ2-4, with 8 bases lining up with TRBD1. The CDR3 loop spans 16 amino acids. Germline assignment: CDR1 MNHEY and CDR2 SVGAGI. V shed 0 bases, J shed 1 base, and the junction held 2 bases outside the gene matches. In DNA, the CDR3 is TGTGCCAGCAGTTACTCTCAGGGGGCGGCCAAAAACATTCAGTACTTC. Protein: CASSYSQGAAKNIQYF.

There are a few counts of this clonotype. The chain joins TRBV30 to TRBJ1-3, with TRBD1 matching over 8 bases. The CDR3 runs to 13 residues. Germline CDR1 GTSNPN, CDR2 SVGIG (reference sequence). V shed 8 bases and J 1 base; nucleotides not matched to a gene: 4. The chain's CDR3 is CASGQGSGNTIYF. Here the CDR3 DNA reads TGTGCCAGTGGACAGGGTTCTGGAAACACCATATATTTT.

In this sample, this clonotype turned up a few times. J is TRBJ2-5 and V is TRBV7-6; perhaps TRBD2 as D (5 bases). The germline gives CDR1 SGHVS, CDR2 FNYEAQ. Trimming shortened V by 9 bases and J by 0 bases, and 11 bases separated the two germline ends. This CDR3 has 13 amino acids. In nucleotides, the CDR3 is TGTGCCAGTCTCGAGGGTAACCAAGAGACCCAGTACTTC. This gives the protein CASLEGNQETQYF.

This chain links TRBV27 with TRBJ2-1; 9 nucleotides align to TRBD2. V gave up 1 base and J gave up 7 bases; unmatched junction bases: 8. The CDR3 contains 16 residues. CDR1 MNHEY and CDR2 SMNVEV come from the germline V gene (reference sequence). CDR3 region: CASSLWGGRAVNEQFF. The CDR3 nucleotides are TGTGCCAGCAGTTTATGGGGCGGGAGGGCCGTGAATGAGCAGTTCTTC.

V usage is TRBV3-1 and J usage is TRBJ2-7, with TRBD1 identical over 8 bases. The ends lost 2 bases at V and 9 bases at J; junction bases unmatched: 6. The CDR3 is 13 amino acids. The germline V gene has CDR1 LGHDT and CDR2 YNNKEL (reference sequence). CDR3 bases: TGTGCCAGCAGCCAATCGCCAGGGGGCCTGCAGTACTTC. It codes for CASSQSPGGLQYF.

The V gene is TRBV7-2, the J gene TRBJ1-6; D call uncertain. The V gene's germline CDR1 is SGHTA and CDR2 FQGNSA. The CDR3 has 12 residues. V lost 5 bases and J 2 bases, leaving 1 base between the germline ends. This chain's CDR3 is CASSPYNSPLHF. DNA for the CDR3: TGTGCCAGCAGCCCCTATAATTCACCCCTCCACTTT.

The J gene is TRBJ2-1, the V gene TRBV9; tentatively, D is TRBD2 (6 bases). The V and J ends lost 0 bases and 12 bases respectively, with 13 bases between them. CDR1 is SGDLS, CDR2 YYNGEE, per germline. The length of the CDR3 is 13 residues. For the CDR3, the DNA is TGTGCCAGCAGCGTAGAGCTTACTAGCTGGCAGTTCTTC. Its protein product is CASSVELTSWQFF.

J is TRBJ1-2 and V is TRBV28; D is uncertain. The length of the CDR3 is 12 residues. Germline V gene data show CDR1 as MDHEN and CDR2 as SYDVKM. The V end was cut by 2 bases, the J end by 6 bases, with 7 bases between. The CDR3 bases are TGTGCCAGCAGTTTAGCCTGGAATGGCTACACCTTC. Its translation: CASSLAWNGYTF.

V usage is TRBV11-2 and J usage is TRBJ2-1; 9 bases map to TRBD2. The CDR3 runs 15 residues. Germline V gene sequence: CDR1 SGHAT, CDR2 FQNNGV. Trimming took 1 base from V and 7 from J; bases not matched to a gene: 5. CDR3: CASSLVAGGQNEQFF. The CDR3 DNA sequence: TGTGCCAGCAGCTTAGTGGCGGGAGGGCAGAATGAGCAGTTCTTC.